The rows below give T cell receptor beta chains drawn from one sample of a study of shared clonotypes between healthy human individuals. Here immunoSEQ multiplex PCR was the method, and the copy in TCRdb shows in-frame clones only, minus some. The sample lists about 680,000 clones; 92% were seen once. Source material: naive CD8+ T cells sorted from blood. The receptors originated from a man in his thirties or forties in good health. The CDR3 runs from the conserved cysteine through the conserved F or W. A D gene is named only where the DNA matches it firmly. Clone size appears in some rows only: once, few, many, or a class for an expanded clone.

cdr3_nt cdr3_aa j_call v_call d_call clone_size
TGTGCCAGTACCTGGGTTGTCGGGTTGAGCACTGAAGCTTTCTTT CASTWVVGLSTEAFF TRBJ1-1 TRBV19 NA NA
TGCGCCAGCAGCCAAGGTCCCGGGACTAGCGGCTCCTACGAGCAGTACTTC CASSQGPGTSGSYEQYF TRBJ2-7 TRBV4-1 TRBD2 NA
TGTGCCAGCCCTAGCGGGAGAGACAAATACAATGAGCAGTTCTTC CASPSGRDKYNEQFF TRBJ2-1 TRBV7-9 TRBD2 NA
TGTGCCTGGAGTCAAACCGGACACTTAGATCAGCCCCAGCATTTT CAWSQTGHLDQPQHF TRBJ1-5 TRBV30 NA NA
TGTGCCAGCAGCTTGGATCTAGCAGGGGGACCATTGTACAATGAGCAGTTCTTC CASSLDLAGGPLYNEQFF TRBJ2-1 TRBV5-4 TRBD1 NA
TGTGCCAGCAGGCAAGGGACTAGCTCCTACAATGAGCAGTTCTTC CASRQGTSSYNEQFF TRBJ2-1 TRBV27 TRBD2 once
TGTGCCAGCAGCCGCTCGAAGTCAGCGGGAGCCACAGATACGCAGTATTTT CASSRSKSAGATDTQYF TRBJ2-3 TRBV4-2 TRBD2 NA
TGTGCCAGCAGTCTGGGACCCTTGGGGGAAAAACTGTTTTTT CASSLGPLGEKLFF TRBJ1-4 TRBV27 NA NA
TGTGCCAGCAGCTTGGAAGCGGGTGGAACTGAAGCTTTCTTT CASSLEAGGTEAFF TRBJ1-1 TRBV5-6 NA NA
TGCAGCGTTTACACTCGACAGGGGGCACGGAATGAGCAGTTCTTC CSVYTRQGARNEQFF TRBJ2-1 TRBV29-1 TRBD1 NA
TGTGCCAGCAGCCCCCGGGACAGGGATGAAAAACTGTTTTTT CASSPRDRDEKLFF TRBJ1-4 TRBV9 TRBD1 NA
TGTGCCAGCAGCACAGAGGTGACTAGCGTCTACTACAATGAGCAGTTCTTC CASSTEVTSVYYNEQFF TRBJ2-1 TRBV11-2 TRBD2 NA
TGTGCCAGCGGATCGGCAGAACAGTTCTTC CASGSAEQFF TRBJ2-1 TRBV9 NA NA
TGTGCCAGCAGTTCAACATCTAGCGGAGAAGAGCAGTACTTC CASSSTSSGEEQYF TRBJ2-7 TRBV27 TRBD2 NA
TGTGCCACCAGCAGCACAGCTGGAAACACCATATATTTT CATSSTAGNTIYF TRBJ1-3 TRBV15 NA few
TGTGCCAGCAAGATAGGGACTCACACTGAAGCTTTCTTT CASKIGTHTEAFF TRBJ1-1 TRBV28 NA NA
TGTGCCAGCAGCACCGGACTAGCCGATACGCAGTATTTT CASSTGLADTQYF TRBJ2-3 TRBV7-8 TRBD2 NA
TGTGCCAGCAGTTCCATAATCGGACAGGGGGCTTCCTACGAGCAGTACTTC CASSSIIGQGASYEQYF TRBJ2-7 TRBV27 TRBD1 NA
TGTGCCAGCAGCTTTACCGTAGGTTCTGAGCAGTTCTTC CASSFTVGSEQFF TRBJ2-1 TRBV7-6 NA NA
TGTGCCAGCAGTCTAGTAGCGAAAAGCTCCTACGAGCAGTACTTC CASSLVAKSSYEQYF TRBJ2-7 TRBV27 NA NA
TGCGCCAGCAGCTTGGGGGACAGAATGATAGGGTATGGCTACACCTTC CASSLGDRMIGYGYTF TRBJ1-2 TRBV5-1 TRBD1 NA
TGTGCCAGCACAATTGACAGGGTGGCTCTCTACTTC CASTIDRVALYF TRBJ2-7 TRBV7-6 TRBD1 few
TGCGCCAGCACCCCCGGGTCCCACTACAATGAGCAGTTCTTC CASTPGSHYNEQFF TRBJ2-1 TRBV5-1 NA NA
TGTGCCAGCAGCTTGGGACTAGCGGGAGGGCTACCAGATACGCAGTATTTT CASSLGLAGGLPDTQYF TRBJ2-3 TRBV13 TRBD2 NA
TGTGCCAGCAGCTTAGATCAACTAGCGGGAGGACCGGCGCAGTATTTT CASSLDQLAGGPAQYF TRBJ2-3 TRBV11-2 TRBD2 few
TGTGCCAGCGGCCTTGGCGGTACCTACGAGCAGTACTTC CASGLGGTYEQYF TRBJ2-7 TRBV28 NA many
TGTGCCAGCAGTCACTCGAGAGGGGGTGGTGAGCAGTTCTTC CASSHSRGGGEQFF TRBJ2-1 TRBV27 NA NA
TGTGCCAGCAACCAACTCAGCGGGGAAAGAGGTTTTCTGGACGAGCAGTACTTC CASNQLSGERGFLDEQYF TRBJ2-7 TRBV28 TRBD2 NA
TGTGCCAGTAGTCTCCCGGGACTAGCGACTAATGAGCAGTTCTTC CASSLPGLATNEQFF TRBJ2-1 TRBV19 TRBD2 NA
TGCGCCAGCAGCCAAGATCGGTCAGGGCCAAACTACGAGCAGTACTTC CASSQDRSGPNYEQYF TRBJ2-7 TRBV4-3 NA NA
TGTGCCAGCGGGGACAGTAATCAAGAGACCCAGTACTTC CASGDSNQETQYF TRBJ2-5 TRBV11-3 TRBD1 NA
TGTGCCAGCAAAGCGGGACTAGCGATTTACAATGAGCAGTTCTTC CASKAGLAIYNEQFF TRBJ2-1 TRBV6-5 TRBD2 NA
TGTGCCAGCAGTGCCCCGGGACACCGGGCGGGAGAGACCCAGTACTTC CASSAPGHRAGETQYF TRBJ2-5 TRBV2 NA NA
TGTGCCAGCAGTTTATCCTGGGATAGCAATCAGCCCCAGCATTTT CASSLSWDSNQPQHF TRBJ1-5 TRBV27 NA NA
TGTGCCAGTAGTACGCCCGATCTAGCGGACACAGATACGCAGTATTTT CASSTPDLADTDTQYF TRBJ2-3 TRBV19 TRBD2 NA
TGTGCCATCAGTGACCCGGGAACAGGGAAGAACGCTGAAGCTTTCTTT CAISDPGTGKNAEAFF TRBJ1-1 TRBV10-3 NA NA
TGTGCCAGCAGTGAATGGGAGGGGGCGATTGAAAAACTGTTTTTT CASSEWEGAIEKLFF TRBJ1-4 TRBV6-1 TRBD1 NA
TGTGCCACCAGCAAACACAGGGTGGCGAATGAAAAACTGTTTTTT CATSKHRVANEKLFF TRBJ1-4 TRBV15 NA NA
TGTGCCAGCGACCGGGGGGGAGGAACAACCTACGAGCAGTACTTC CASDRGGGTTYEQYF TRBJ2-7 TRBV28 TRBD2 NA
TGCGCCAGCAGCCAAATCCTAGCGGGAGGAGGCGACACCGGGGAGCTGTTTTTT CASSQILAGGGDTGELFF TRBJ2-2 TRBV4-1 TRBD2 NA
TGTGCCAGCAGTTTGGGGGGCCCCGGAACTGAAGCTTTCTTT CASSLGGPGTEAFF TRBJ1-1 TRBV27 NA NA
TGTGCCAGCAGCATCCGACCCTTTTTGGGTGGTAACGGGGCCTATGGCTACACCTTC CASSIRPFLGGNGAYGYTF TRBJ1-2 TRBV21-1 NA NA
TGCGCCAGCAGCCAAGATCGCGCCGGGACCTACGAGCAGTACTTC CASSQDRAGTYEQYF TRBJ2-7 TRBV4-3 NA NA
TGTGCCAGCACCCAATTACAGGGTTTGGAGACCCAGTACTTC CASTQLQGLETQYF TRBJ2-5 TRBV6-6 NA NA